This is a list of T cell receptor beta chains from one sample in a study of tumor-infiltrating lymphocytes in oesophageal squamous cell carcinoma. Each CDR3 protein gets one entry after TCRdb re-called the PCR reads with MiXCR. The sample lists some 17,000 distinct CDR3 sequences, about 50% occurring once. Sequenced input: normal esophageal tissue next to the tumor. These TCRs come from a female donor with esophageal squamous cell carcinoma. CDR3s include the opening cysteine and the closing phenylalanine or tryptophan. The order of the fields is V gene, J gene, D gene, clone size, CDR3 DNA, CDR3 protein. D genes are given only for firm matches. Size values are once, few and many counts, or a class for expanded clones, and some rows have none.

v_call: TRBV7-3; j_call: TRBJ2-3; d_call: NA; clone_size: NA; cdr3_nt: TGTGCCAGCAGCTTTTATGGCCCCGATACGCAGTATTTT; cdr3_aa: CASSFYGPDTQYF
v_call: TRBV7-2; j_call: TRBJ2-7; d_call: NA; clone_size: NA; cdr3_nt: TGTGCCAGCAGCCCTTCGAGGAACGAGCAGTACTTC; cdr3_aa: CASSPSRNEQYF
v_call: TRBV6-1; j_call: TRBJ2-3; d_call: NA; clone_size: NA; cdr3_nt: TGTGCCAGCAGTGAAGTGGGAAATACGCAGTATTTT; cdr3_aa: CASSEVGNTQYF
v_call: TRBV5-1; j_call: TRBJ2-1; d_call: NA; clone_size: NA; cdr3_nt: TGCGCCAGCAGCTTCCGGGAGTCGAGAAATGAGCAGTTCTTC; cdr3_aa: CASSFRESRNEQFF
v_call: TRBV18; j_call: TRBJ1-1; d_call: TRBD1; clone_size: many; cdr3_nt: TGTGCCAGCTCAAACACAGGGGGCGAGGTTACTGAAGCTTTCTTT; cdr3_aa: CASSNTGGEVTEAFF
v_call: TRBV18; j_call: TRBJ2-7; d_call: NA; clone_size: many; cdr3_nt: TGTGCCAGCTCACCGGGGTTGGGTCTAAAGGGCTACGAGCAGTACTTC; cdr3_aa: CASSPGLGLKGYEQYF
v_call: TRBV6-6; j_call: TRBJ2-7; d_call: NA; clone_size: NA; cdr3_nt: TGTGCCGGGACCGACAGGGAGGGGTCCTACGAGCAGTACTTC; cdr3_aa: CAGTDREGSYEQYF
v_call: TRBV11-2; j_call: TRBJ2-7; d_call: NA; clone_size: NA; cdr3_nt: TGTGCCAGCAGCTTAGATCCCACGAGCCCTAGCGAGCAGTACTTC; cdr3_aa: CASSLDPTSPSEQYF
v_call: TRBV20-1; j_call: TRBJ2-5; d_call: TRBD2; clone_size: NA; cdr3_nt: TGCAGTGCTAGAGATCGGCTAGCGGGATCCCAAGAGACCCAGTACTTC; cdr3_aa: CSARDRLAGSQETQYF
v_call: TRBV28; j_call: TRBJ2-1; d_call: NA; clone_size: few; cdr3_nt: TGTGCCAGCAAGAAAGGGGTTTACTCCTACAATGAGCAGTTCTTC; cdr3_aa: CASKKGVYSYNEQFF
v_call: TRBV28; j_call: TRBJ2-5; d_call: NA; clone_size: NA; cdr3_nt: TGTGCCAGCAGTTTACCATTCCTCCGGGACACCCAAGAGACCCAGTACTTC; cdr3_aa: CASSLPFLRDTQETQYF
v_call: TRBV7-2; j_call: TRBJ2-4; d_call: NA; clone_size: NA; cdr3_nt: TGTGCCAGCAGCTCACAGGGTTTCATTCAGTACTTC; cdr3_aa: CASSSQGFIQYF
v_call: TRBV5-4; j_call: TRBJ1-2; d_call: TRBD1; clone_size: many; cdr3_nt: TGTGCCAGCAGCTTGATTGGGACAGGGATTTTTGGCTACACCTTC; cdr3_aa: CASSLIGTGIFGYTF
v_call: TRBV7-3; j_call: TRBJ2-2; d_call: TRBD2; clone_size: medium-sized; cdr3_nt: TGTGCCAGCAGCCCGGGACTAGCGGGGGCCCACCCGAACACCGGGGAGCTGTTTTTT; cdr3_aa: CASSPGLAGAHPNTGELFF
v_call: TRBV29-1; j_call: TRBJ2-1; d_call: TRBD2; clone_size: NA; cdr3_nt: TGCAGCGCCCGGACTAGCGGGAACAATGAGCAGTTCTTC; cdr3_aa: CSARTSGNNEQFF
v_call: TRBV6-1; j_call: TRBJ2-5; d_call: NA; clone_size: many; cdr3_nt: TGTGCCAGCAGTATAAGCGAGACCCAGTACTTC; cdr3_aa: CASSISETQYF
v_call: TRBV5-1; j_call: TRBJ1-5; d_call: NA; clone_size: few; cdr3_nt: TGCGCCAGCAGCTTAAGTAGCAATCAGCCCCAGCATTTT; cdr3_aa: CASSLSSNQPQHF
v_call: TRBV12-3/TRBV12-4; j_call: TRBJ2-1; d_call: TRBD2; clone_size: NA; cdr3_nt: TGTGCCAGCAGACCTAGCGGTAACAATGAGCAGTTCTTC; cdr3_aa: CASRPSGNNEQFF
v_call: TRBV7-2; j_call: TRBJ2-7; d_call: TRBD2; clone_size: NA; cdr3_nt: TGTGCCAGCAGCTTAGGGTGGGAGGGCCTCTACGAGCAGTACTTC; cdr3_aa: CASSLGWEGLYEQYF
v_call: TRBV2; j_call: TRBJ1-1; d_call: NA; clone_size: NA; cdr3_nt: TGTGCCAGCAGTATTGGCAGACTGAACACTGAAGCTTTCTTT; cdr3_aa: CASSIGRLNTEAFF
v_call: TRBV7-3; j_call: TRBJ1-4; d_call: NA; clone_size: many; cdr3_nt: TGTGCCAGCATGGGACGGCCCCGTAATGAAAAACTGTTTTTT; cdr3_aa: CASMGRPRNEKLFF
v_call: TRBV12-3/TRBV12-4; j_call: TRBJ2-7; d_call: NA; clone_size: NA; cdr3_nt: TGTGCCAGCAGTTTGACCCAGGGGGGGGCCTTTCATGAGCAGTACTTC; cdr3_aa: CASSLTQGGAFHEQYF
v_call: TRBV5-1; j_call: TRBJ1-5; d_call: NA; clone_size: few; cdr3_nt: TGCGCCAGCAGCTTGGAGTCAGGGGTGCAGCCCCAGCATTTT; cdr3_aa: CASSLESGVQPQHF
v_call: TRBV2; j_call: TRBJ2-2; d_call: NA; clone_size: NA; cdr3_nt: TGTGCCAGCAACGAACCGGCGAACACCGGGGAGCTGTTTTTT; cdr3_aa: CASNEPANTGELFF
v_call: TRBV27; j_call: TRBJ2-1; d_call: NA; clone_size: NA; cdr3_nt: TGTGCCAGCAGCCCTAACTTTCCTTCAATCCACAATGAGCAGTTCTTC; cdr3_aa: CASSPNFPSIHNEQFF
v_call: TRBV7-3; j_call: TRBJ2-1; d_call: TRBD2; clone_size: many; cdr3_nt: TGTGCCAGCAGCTTATCCTGGACTAGCGGGGGCAATGAGCAGTTCTTC; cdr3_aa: CASSLSWTSGGNEQFF
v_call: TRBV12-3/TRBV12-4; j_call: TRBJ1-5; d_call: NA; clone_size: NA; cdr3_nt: TGTGCCAGCAGTTCCGGACAGCAGAATCAGCCCCAGCATTTT; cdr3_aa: CASSSGQQNQPQHF
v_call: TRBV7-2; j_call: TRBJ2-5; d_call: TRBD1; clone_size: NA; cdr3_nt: TGTGCCAGCAGCGCCTACAGGGGGCGCGGTCTAGAGACCCAGTACTTC; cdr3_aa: CASSAYRGRGLETQYF
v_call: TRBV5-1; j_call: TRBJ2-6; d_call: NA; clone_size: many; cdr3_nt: TGCGCCAGCAGCTTCGGAGGGACTGGGGCCAACGTCCTGACTTTC; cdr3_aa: CASSFGGTGANVLTF
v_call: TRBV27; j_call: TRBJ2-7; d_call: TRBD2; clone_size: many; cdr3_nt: TGTGCCAGCATGGGGACTAGCGGCTCCTACGAGCAGTACTTC; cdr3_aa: CASMGTSGSYEQYF
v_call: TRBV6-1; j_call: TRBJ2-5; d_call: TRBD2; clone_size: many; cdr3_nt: TGTGCCAGCAGTTCGGGACTAGCGGGAGGGAAGCAGTACTTC; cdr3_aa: CASSSGLAGGKQYF
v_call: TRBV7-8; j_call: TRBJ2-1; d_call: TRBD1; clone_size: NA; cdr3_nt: TGTGCCAGCAGCCATACCCGGGACAGGGACTTCTTC; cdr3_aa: CASSHTRDRDFF
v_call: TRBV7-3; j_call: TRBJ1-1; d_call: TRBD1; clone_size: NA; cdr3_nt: TGTGCCAGCAGCCGAGGACAGGGGGGTACTGAAGCTTTCTTT; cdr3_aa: CASSRGQGGTEAFF